These 27 T cell receptor beta chains were sequenced from one sample in a study of blood T cells in healthy people across ages (dated by TCRdb to about 2015). Libraries were constructed by 5' RACE. Sequencing was performed on an Illumina HiSeq 2500. A second PCR of about 6 to 12 cycles was performed with a sample-barcoded 5' primer and a J-beta primer mix. TCRdb ran its own pipeline on the public reads, namely fastp trimming at Q25 and MiXCR clone calling, and kept in-frame beta chains. CDR3 protein duplicates are merged, each entry listing the most common genes and DNA. This sample has hundreds of thousands of distinct CDR3 sequences in its table, and approximately 21% of those were observed once. Of the sample, roughly 3.9% is held by the ten largest clones. The sequencing sample was made of blood. These TCRs come from a man in his sixties or seventies in good health.

The chain couples TRBV4-2 to TRBJ2-3; D uncertain. Germline assignment: CDR1 LGHNA and CDR2 YNFKEQ. There are 15 residues in the CDR3. Trimming took 0 bases from V and 0 from J, leaving 7 bases between them. The CDR3, as DNA: TGTGCCAGCAGCCAAGACAACCAGAGCACAGATACGCAGTATTTT. As protein: CASSQDNQSTDTQYF.

The chain uses TRBV9 and TRBJ2-5; no clear D. The CDR3 consists of 17 residues. Trimming took off 0 bases at V and 5 bases at J, with 20 bases between the two ends. Germline CDR1 and CDR2: SGDLS and YYNGEE. The CDR3 is CASSVGWAGDHSETQYF. CDR3 sequence (DNA): TGTGCCAGCAGCGTAGGTTGGGCAGGAGACCATTCGGAGACCCAGTACTTC. Drawing the rest from reference TRBV9 and TRBJ2-5, the complete variable domain is DSGVTQTPKHLITATGQRVTLRCSPRSGDLSVYWYQQSLDQGLQFLIQYYNGEERAKGNILERFSAQQFPDLHSELNLSSLELGDSALYFCASSVGWAGDHSETQYFGPGTRLLVL.

This clonotype came up many times. The rearrangement links TRBV28 to TRBJ2-7; TRBD1 agrees at 10 bases. The V segment lost 3 bases and the J segment 4 bases; nucleotides outside the gene matches: 3. Germline lookup yields CDR1 MDHEN and CDR2 SYDVKM. The CDR3 has 14 amino acids. The CDR3 DNA sequence: TGTGCCAGCAGTTTTACGGGACAGGGGTACGAGCAGTACTTC. This codes for CASSFTGQGYEQYF.

This clonotype occurred a few times. V is TRBV6-2 or TRBV6-3 and J is TRBJ2-3; TRBD2 matches 13 bases. V lost 6 bases, J lost 8 bases, and 14 bases stayed unmatched. This CDR3 region has 17 residues. Germline lookup yields CDR1 MNHEY and CDR2 SVGEGT. CDR3 amino acids: CASSHGTSGAARVTQYF. In nucleotides, the CDR3 is TGTGCCAGCAGCCACGGGACTAGCGGGGCCGCAAGGGTTACGCAGTATTTT.

This chain uses TRBV29-1 with TRBJ1-1; D possibly corresponds to TRBD1 (5 bases). CDR1 is SQVTM and CDR2 is ANQGSEA in the germline V gene. The CDR3 extends over 15 amino acids. Trimming cost V 4 bases and J 4 bases, with 19 bases left between them. CDR3 loop: CSVGWGSGLPTEAFF. CDR3 nucleotides: TGCAGCGTTGGGTGGGGATCAGGGCTCCCCACTGAAGCTTTCTTT.

This CDR3 reads CASSPLAGMNTEAFF. As DNA, the CDR3 is TGTGCCAGCAGCCCATTAGCAGGAATGAACACTGAAGCTTTCTTT. The chain combines TRBV11-2 with TRBJ1-1; D is unresolved. The CDR3 is 15 residues long. Trimming left V 5 bases short and J 0 bases short, with 13 bases between. Germline CDR1 reads SGHAT; CDR2 reads FQNNGV.

This clonotype was seen repeatedly, ten times or more. CDR3 in amino acids: CASSLGSGSDEQYF. CDR3 coding DNA: TGTGCCAGCAGCTTAGGTAGCGGGAGTGACGAGCAGTACTTC. The chain recombines TRBV5-5 with TRBJ2-7; 9 nucleotides align to TRBD2. The CDR3 is 14 residues long. Trimming at V came to 2 bases and at J to 5 bases, leaving 5 bases not matched to a gene. The germline CDR1 and CDR2 sequences are SGHKS and YYEKEE (reference sequence).

This clonotype was recorded a few times. The genes are TRBV12-3 or TRBV12-4 and TRBJ2-5; a possible D gene is TRBD2 (6 bases). The ends were cut back, 8 bases at V and 5 bases at J, with 18 bases in the middle. This CDR3 is 14 amino acids long. The CDR3 DNA reads as TGTGCCAGCGGTTCGATGACTAGGATGGAGACCCAGTACTTC. Translating gives CASGSMTRMETQYF.

J is TRBJ2-3 and V is TRBV9; no reliable D call. Per the germline V gene, CDR1 is SGDLS and CDR2 is YYNGEE. The CDR3 is 14 amino acids. V lost 2 bases, J lost 3 bases, and 10 bases lay in between. Here the CDR3 reads CASSVALDTDTQYF. The CDR3 bases are TGTGCCAGCAGCGTGGCACTGGATACAGATACGCAGTATTTT. Based on the CDR3 plus reference TRBV9 and TRBJ2-3, the full variable domain is DSGVTQTPKHLITATGQRVTLRCSPRSGDLSVYWYQQSLDQGLQFLIQYYNGEERAKGNILERFSAQQFPDLHSELNLSSLELGDSALYFCASSVALDTDTQYFGPGTRLTVL.

The gene calls are TRBV3-1 and TRBJ2-7, with 12 bases aligning to TRBD1. Judging by the DNA end, TRBJ2-1 fits better; the J call may be wrong. The CDR3 consists of 18 residues. Germline assignment: CDR1 LGHDT and CDR2 YNNKEL (reference sequence). The CDR3 region is CASSKAERKGTGGHEQFF. The CDR3 bases are TGTGCCAGCAGCAAAGCCGAAAGAAAGGGGACAGGGGGCCATGAGCAGTTCTTC.

The J gene is TRBJ2-1, the V gene TRBV20-1, with TRBD2 matching over 11 bases. The J call may be in error: the DNA end matches TRBJ2-7 better. The germline V gene has CDR1 DFQATT and CDR2 SNEGSKA (reference sequence). The CDR3 is 15 amino acids. CDR3 nucleotide sequence: TGCAGTGGGGCCAATAGCGGGAGGGCCGTCCACGAGCAGTACTTC. Translated, it gives CSGANSGRAVHEQYF.

This chain connects TRBV10-3 to TRBJ2-3, with D tentatively TRBD1 or TRBD2 (5 bases each). This CDR3 is built from 14 residues. V lost 0 bases and J 7 bases, leaving 11 bases between the germline ends. Germline CDR1 and CDR2: ENHRY and SYGVKD. CDR3 sequence (DNA): TGTGCCATCAGTGAGTCGGGGGACCGATATACGCAGTATTTT. It codes for CAISESGDRYTQYF.

There are a few counts of this clonotype. The rearrangement uses TRBV4-1 and TRBJ1-2; D is perhaps TRBD1 (5 bases). Trimming shortened V by 1 base and J by 2 bases, and 11 bases separated the two germline ends. From germline, CDR1 is MGHRA and CDR2 YSYEKL. The CDR3 covers 15 residues. The CDR3 here is CASSQAPGWNYGYTF. The DNA of the CDR3 is TGCGCCAGCAGCCAAGCTCCAGGGTGGAACTATGGCTACACCTTC.

This clonotype was counted at least ten times. The genes are TRBV2 and TRBJ2-7, with 7 bases fitting TRBD2. Trimming cost V 2 bases and J 2 bases; bases outside gene matches: 3. Germline lookup yields CDR1 SNHLY and CDR2 FYNNEI. CDR3 size: 14 residues. The CDR3 coding sequence is TGTGCCAGCAGTGAACTAGCGGAGGCCTACGAGCAGTACTTC. Residues: CASSELAEAYEQYF.

The rearrangement uses TRBV4-1 and TRBJ2-7, with a tentative D call TRBD2 (5 bases). The germline V gene encodes CDR1 MGHRA and CDR2 YSYEKL. V lost 1 base and J lost 2, with 9 bases in between. The CDR3 consists of 14 residues. CDR3 protein: CASSQVKGAYEQYF. In DNA form, the CDR3 reads TGCGCCAGCAGCCAAGTTAAGGGAGCCTACGAGCAGTACTTC.

This clonotype was observed at least ten times. The chain employs TRBV7-2 and TRBJ2-5, with D perhaps matching TRBD2 (6 bases). The CDR3 runs to 16 residues. The ends were cut back, 2 bases at V and 5 bases at J, with 18 bases in the middle. Germline V CDR1 and CDR2: SGHTA, FQGNSA. CDR3 residues: CASSLFARTNGETQYF. In nucleotides, the CDR3 is TGTGCCAGCAGCTTATTTGCCAGGACTAACGGGGAGACCCAGTACTTC.

The chain links TRBV24-1 to TRBJ2-4; 7 bases line up with TRBD2. The CDR3 sequence is 19 residues long. The ends lost 4 bases at V and 1 base at J; junction bases unmatched: 15. Germline loops: CDR1 KGHDR, CDR2 SFDVKD. The CDR3 DNA reads TGTGCCACCAGTGAAACCGGGGTACTAGCGAGCCTGGCCAAAAACATTCAGTACTTC. The encoded protein is CATSETGVLASLAKNIQYF.

V is TRBV28 and J is TRBJ2-5; 7 bases are shared with TRBD1. Trimming cost V 3 bases and J 2 bases; bases outside gene matches: 6. The CDR3 totals 15 residues. Germline V lookup: CDR1 MDHEN, CDR2 SYDVKM. The CDR3 DNA is TGTGCCAGCAGTTTGTCAGGGGGAAGTCAAGAGACCCAGTACTTC. Translating it yields CASSLSGGSQETQYF.

CDR3 region: CAISGGGMNTEAFF. The CDR3 DNA sequence: TGTGCCATCAGTGGGGGCGGAATGAACACTGAAGCTTTCTTT. The chain uses TRBV10-3 and TRBJ1-1, with D perhaps TRBD1 (5 bases). The CDR3 spans 14 residues. Trimming took off 4 bases at V and 0 bases at J, with 9 bases between the two ends. Germline V gene data show CDR1 as ENHRY and CDR2 as SYGVKD.

As to this clonotype: Given the absence of the conserved phenylalanine or tryptophan at the CDR3 end, a read error is likely. The V and J genes are TRBV15 and TRBJ2-7; D unresolved. CDR1 is LNHNV, CDR2 YYDKDF, per germline (reference sequence). Trimming removed 0 bases from V and 4 bases from J, with 22 bases in between. This CDR3 region has 18 residues. The DNA of the CDR3 is TGTGCCACCAGCAGAGATGTCTCCACAGACGTCTTTCAGTACGAGCAGTACCTC. It is translated as CATSRDVSTDVFQYEQYL.

This clonotype was observed a few times. The V gene is TRBV19, the J gene TRBJ1-4, with TRBD1 matching over 7 bases. Per the germline V gene, CDR1 is LNHDA and CDR2 is SQIVND (reference sequence). The V and J ends lost 7 bases and 8 bases, in that order; junction bases with no gene match: 10. This CDR3 comprises 14 residues. This CDR3 reads CASTPGQEVEKLFF. The CDR3 nucleotides read TGTGCCAGTACCCCCGGACAGGAGGTAGAAAAACTGTTTTTT.

This clonotype has more than one count but fewer than ten. The CDR3 DNA reads TGTGCCAGCAAGCCGCCAGGGGGAAGTAATTCACCCCTCCACTTT. This gives the protein CASKPPGGSNSPLHF. This chain uses TRBV6-5 with TRBJ1-6, with TRBD1 matching 7 bases. V shed 7 bases and J 6 bases; nucleotides not matched to a gene: 9. Germline V lookup: CDR1 MNHEY, CDR2 SVGAGI. The CDR3 spans 15 residues.

About this clonotype itself: A much larger clone differs by one base, so this may be a read error. The gene calls are TRBV12-3 or TRBV12-4 and TRBJ2-5; D could derive from TRBD1 or TRBD2 (5 bases each). This CDR3 region has 13 residues. Trimming pared 11 bases from V and 7 bases from J, leaving 20 bases between. CDR3 in amino acids: CAGTGTGMGTQYF. The CDR3 nucleotides read TGTGCCGGCACCGGGACGGGGATGGGGACCCAGTACTTC.

The genes are TRBV15 and TRBJ1-5; D unclear. The germline CDR1 and CDR2 sequences are LNHNV and YYDKDF (reference sequence). Trimming shortened V by 1 base and J by 6 bases, and 4 bases separated the two germline ends. The CDR3 has 12 amino acids. The CDR3 is CATSRGAQPQHF. The CDR3 nucleotides read TGTGCCACCAGCAGAGGGGCTCAGCCCCAGCATTTT.

This rearrangement joins TRBV20-1 to TRBJ1-1, with D possibly being TRBD1 (6 bases). The CDR3 is made up of 13 amino acids. Germline V gene sequence: CDR1 DFQATT, CDR2 SNEGSKA (reference sequence). Trimming cost V 3 bases and J 0 bases, with 8 bases left between them. CDR3 protein: CSASQGLNTEAFF. CDR3 coding DNA: TGCAGTGCTAGCCAGGGGCTGAACACTGAAGCTTTCTTT.

This chain uses TRBV5-1 with TRBJ1-3; 7 nucleotides line up with TRBD1. The CDR3 runs 16 residues. Germline V CDR1 and CDR2: SGHRS, YFSETQ. V trimming: 0 bases; J trimming: 5 bases; junction bases outside the gene matches: 8. The CDR3 region is CASSLGSTDRRNTIYF. The CDR3 region has the DNA TGCGCCAGCAGCTTGGGAAGCACGGACAGGAGAAACACCATATATTTT.

This clonotype was counted only a few times. V is TRBV12-3 or TRBV12-4 and J is TRBJ1-5; 7 bases are shared with TRBD1. The CDR3 runs to 13 residues. J lost 6 bases, V lost 6 bases, and 5 bases had no gene match. The chain's CDR3 is CASRRQGSQPQHF. The CDR3, as DNA: TGTGCCAGCAGACGACAGGGAAGTCAGCCCCAGCATTTT.